The rows below give T cell receptor beta chains drawn from one sample of a study of CD8+ T cells in alopecia areata. Profiling relied on immunoSEQ multiplex PCR, and the TCRdb table lists in-frame clones only, not all of them. The sample lists about 150,000 clones, about 51% occurring once. The sample here was CD8+ T cells sorted from blood, taken at week 4, from a patient treated with tofacitinib. The origin of the receptors is a human donor with alopecia areata. CDR3s include the opening cysteine and the closing phenylalanine or tryptophan. A D gene is named only where the DNA matches it firmly. Only part of the rows carry a size: once, few, many, or a class if the clone is expanded.

V	D	size	length	J	DNA	CDR3
TRBV7-9	-	-	16	TRBJ1-2	TGTGCCAGCAGCTCATCGTGGGGGGCTCTTGACTATGGCTACACCTTC	CASSSSWGALDYGYTF
TRBV15	TRBD1	-	18	TRBJ1-1	TGTGCCACCAGCCGACCCATAGGGACAGGGGATTTGGGCACTGAAGCTTTCTTT	CATSRPIGTGDLGTEAFF
TRBV7-9	-	-	13	TRBJ2-2	TGTGCCAGCAGCTCGAGGGGTCCCGGGGAGCTGTTTTTT	CASSSRGPGELFF
TRBV6-6	-	few	13	TRBJ1-1	TGTGCCAGCAGACCCGACAGAAACACTGAAGCTTTCTTT	CASRPDRNTEAFF
TRBV29-1	TRBD1	-	17	TRBJ2-6	TGCAGCGTTCTAGCCGGGACAGGGGGATCTGGGGCCAACGTCCTGACTTTC	CSVLAGTGGSGANVLTF
TRBV19	-	-	14	TRBJ1-6	TGTGCCAGTAGTGGGGAAGGATCAAATTCACCCCTCCACTTT	CASSGEGSNSPLHF
TRBV5-6	-	few	15	TRBJ2-7	TGTGCCAGCAGCTTGATCGGGAAGGAAGCCTACGAGCAGTACTTC	CASSLIGKEAYEQYF
TRBV5-4	-	few	16	TRBJ1-3	TGTGCCAGCAGCTACGGGACGGAGGGGTTGGGGAACACCATATATTTT	CASSYGTEGLGNTIYF
TRBV5-1	TRBD2	few	15	TRBJ2-1	TGCGCCAGCACTAGGGGCGGGGAGGGGTACAATGAGCAGTTCTTC	CASTRGGEGYNEQFF
TRBV7-9	-	-	14	TRBJ2-7	TGTGCCAGCAGCTTAACCCCGGGAACCTACGAGCAGTACTTC	CASSLTPGTYEQYF
TRBV29-1	-	few	15	TRBJ1-2	TGCAGCGTTGAAGATCAGAAGGGGGTCTATTATGGCTACACCTTC	CSVEDQKGVYYGYTF
TRBV7-6	TRBD1	-	14	TRBJ2-5	TGTGCCAGCAGCTTAGGGACAGGGGGAGAGACCCAGTACTTC	CASSLGTGGETQYF
TRBV18	TRBD2	-	15	TRBJ2-7	TGTGCCAGCTCACCACCGGAGACTAGCGGATACGAGCAGTACTTC	CASSPPETSGYEQYF
TRBV27	TRBD2	-	16	TRBJ2-3	TGTGCCAGCAGTTTAATACTAGCGGGGGGGCCAGATACGCAGTATTTT	CASSLILAGGPDTQYF
TRBV27	-	-	15	TRBJ1-1	TGTGCCAGCAGTTTTTTCCCCACTGAGAACACTGAAGCTTTCTTT	CASSFFPTENTEAFF
TRBV4-1	-	-	16	TRBJ2-1	TGCGCCAGCAGCCAGGTCGGGGCCCATGAAGGGAATGAGCAGTTCTTC	CASSQVGAHEGNEQFF
TRBV30	-	-	13	TRBJ1-1	TGTGCCTGGAGTGTTGGTGGGAACACTGAAGCTTTCTTT	CAWSVGGNTEAFF
TRBV7-9	-	-	16	TRBJ2-1	TGTGCCAGCCCCCCGACCGGGGAGGGGGACTACAATGAGCAGTTCTTC	CASPPTGEGDYNEQFF
TRBV19	-	once	15	TRBJ1-1	TGTGCCAGTAAACCCTCACCGGGTGGAAGGACTGAAGCTTTCTTT	CASKPSPGGRTEAFF
TRBV9	-	-	15	TRBJ1-1	TGTGCCAGCAGCGGAGCCGGGGGTTGGGACACTGAAGCTTTCTTT	CASSGAGGWDTEAFF
TRBV5-1	-	few	14	TRBJ1-1	TGCGCCAGCAGCTTGGTGGGTCCGAACACTGAAGCTTTCTTT	CASSLVGPNTEAFF
TRBV5-4	TRBD2	-	16	TRBJ2-3	TGTGCCAGCAGCGTCCGACTAGCGGGGGTTACAGATACGCAGTATTTT	CASSVRLAGVTDTQYF
TRBV4-3	TRBD1	few	17	TRBJ2-3	TGCGCCAGCAGCCAAGATAGGGGGACAGGGGACACAGATACGCAGTATTTT	CASSQDRGTGDTDTQYF
TRBV27	TRBD2	-	16	TRBJ2-1	TGTGCCAGCAGTTTAGTCCTAGCGGGGGGGTACAATGAGCAGTTCTTC	CASSLVLAGGYNEQFF
TRBV30	TRBD1	-	13	TRBJ1-1	TGTGCCTGGAGTCCGACAGGGGCCACTGAAGCTTTCTTT	CAWSPTGATEAFF
TRBV4-1	TRBD1	-	19	TRBJ1-6	TGCGCCAGCAGCCACCCTGGGTACAGGGGCATAACCATGGGATCACCCCTCCACTTT	CASSHPGYRGITMGSPLHF
TRBV5-1	-	-	16	TRBJ2-1	TGCGCCAGCAGCTTCGACCCATCAGGGGAGGACAATGAGCAGTTCTTC	CASSFDPSGEDNEQFF